The table lists the clone carrying this T cell receptor (beta chain) with a few counts. No antigen is known for it. Preceding any ophthalmopathy symptoms, the blood sample dates from first hyperthyroidism diagnosis. Fresh peripheral blood, approximately 10 ml, yielded the PBMCs. The sample originates from a study of T cells in Graves' hyperthyroidism and ophthalmopathy. Study information: Blood from the periphery was taken at initial diagnosis, before any treatment. Study results and caveats: Model output signaled ophthalmopathy a median around 5.9 months ahead of onset.

Trimming took off 6 bases at V and 1 base at J, with 12 bases between the two ends. Germline V gene data show CDR1 as DFQATT and CDR2 as SNEGSKA (reference sequence). The CDR3 covers 13 residues. Amplified TCR beta CDR3 regions came from RNA transcripts. Primed by the HTBI set, a first-round RT-PCR was run on the TCR CDR3. TCRdb passed the multiplex PCR reads through MiXCR, listing each CDR3 protein once. The repertoire holds approximately 600,000 distinct CDR3 sequences, with about 15% as singletons. This receptor was taken from a woman aged 25 to 45 with Graves' hyperthyroidism that later progressed to Graves' ophthalmopathy. Sequencing was carried out using blood. The chain uses TRBV20-1 and TRBJ2-5; weak D call: TRBD2 (6 bases). The CDR3 here is CSAPVGGQETQYF. The CDR3 nucleotides are TGCAGTGCCCCGGTGGGAGGCCAAGAGACCCAGTACTTC.